This TCR beta chain was observed in a study of T-cell memory formation after mild COVID-19. Study-wide context: TCR clusters were mostly donor specific. The study's findings and limits: Unconfirmed was the SARS-CoV-2 specificity of second-wave clones that peaked on day 37.

The CDR3 contains 13 residues. V was clipped by 6 bases and J by 0 bases; unmatched bases: 4. The germline gives CDR1 DFQATT, CDR2 SNEGSKA (reference sequence). In regard to this clonotype: The target antigen is unknown.

TCR alpha and TCR beta cDNA libraries carrying sample barcodes and UMIs were produced by 5'RACE using constant-segment primers. MiXCR, run by TCRdb on the 5' RACE reads, gives a single entry per CDR3 protein. Seen here are around 300,000 distinct CDR3 sequences, about a sixth observed once, and the top ten hold about 21%. The sequence came from a man aged 18 to 29 who had mild COVID-19 (a few samples of this study predate the infection). Cell type and time point are not known. The chain couples TRBV20-1 to TRBJ1-1; TRBD1 agrees at 7 bases. Sequenced input: PBMCs or a T cell subset sorted from them (not recorded which). The CDR3 reads CSARQGMNTEAFF. DNA for the CDR3: TGCAGTGCCCGACAGGGCATGAACACTGAAGCTTTCTTT.